These T cell receptor beta chains were read from a single sample in a study of blood T cell dynamics during melanoma immunotherapy. Here immunoSEQ multiplex PCR was the method, and the copy in TCRdb shows in-frame clones only, minus some. The data contain over 20,000 clones, roughly nine tenths of them singletons. Sequencing used blood, obtained from a patient treated with checkpoint blockade. These receptors were obtained from a human donor with melanoma. CDR3s include the opening cysteine and the closing phenylalanine or tryptophan. The D gene is left open where the match is weak. Clone size is given for some rows only: seen once, a few or many times, or a class if the clone is expanded.

J: TRBJ2-7
size: -
D: -
V: TRBV11-2
CDR3: CASSLGEEQYF
DNA: TGTGCCAGCAGCTTAGGTGAGGAGCAGTACTTC

J: TRBJ2-7
size: -
D: -
V: TRBV18
CDR3: CASSQDLQRASTYEQYF
DNA: TGTGCCAGCTCACAGGACTTGCAGAGGGCCAGCACCTACGAGCAGTACTTC

J: TRBJ2-7
size: -
D: -
V: TRBV4-1
CDR3: CASSQGQTGLISYEQYF
DNA: TGCGCCAGCAGCCAAGGCCAAACGGGACTTATCTCCTACGAGCAGTACTTC

J: TRBJ1-3
size: -
D: -
V: TRBV7-3
CDR3: CASSPGLAEDTIYF
DNA: TGTGCCAGCAGCCCGGGGCTGGCCGAAGACACCATATATTTT

J: TRBJ2-7
size: once
D: -
V: TRBV7-2
CDR3: CASSLAHTYEQYF
DNA: TGTGCCAGCAGCTTAGCGCACACCTACGAGCAGTACTTC

J: TRBJ2-1
size: -
D: -
V: TRBV5-1
CDR3: CASSLVGSLSSYNEQFF
DNA: TGCGCCAGCAGCTTGGTGGGTTCGCTCAGCTCCTACAATGAGCAGTTCTTC

J: TRBJ2-1
size: -
D: -
V: TRBV5-1
CDR3: CASSLVVGNNEQFF
DNA: TGCGCCAGCAGCTTGGTCGTTGGAAACAATGAGCAGTTCTTC

J: TRBJ2-5
size: -
D: -
V: TRBV7-9
CDR3: CASPPERGGAVLSQYF
DNA: TGTGCCAGCCCTCCCGAAAGGGGGGGCGCCGTTCTATCCCAGTACTTC

J: TRBJ2-1
size: -
D: TRBD1
V: TRBV5-1
CDR3: CASSSGQGAYNEQFF
DNA: TGCGCCAGCAGCTCCGGACAGGGCGCCTACAATGAGCAGTTCTTC

J: TRBJ2-1
size: few
D: TRBD2
V: TRBV28
CDR3: CASSFPAGGTRDEQFF
DNA: TGTGCCAGCAGTTTCCCGGCGGGAGGGACTCGCGATGAGCAGTTCTTC

J: TRBJ2-3
size: -
D: -
V: TRBV2
CDR3: CASSERDTQYF
DNA: TGTGCCAGCAGTGAACGGGATACGCAGTATTTT

J: TRBJ2-5
size: -
D: TRBD2
V: TRBV19
CDR3: CASSIDLAGVRTQYF
DNA: TGTGCCAGTAGTATAGATTTAGCGGGGGTCAGGACCCAGTACTTC

J: TRBJ1-5
size: -
D: -
V: TRBV18
CDR3: CASSPSALSNQPQHF
DNA: TGTGCCAGCTCACCTAGCGCCCTAAGCAATCAGCCCCAGCATTTT

J: TRBJ2-5
size: -
D: TRBD2
V: TRBV4-2
CDR3: CASSYGGVQETQYF
DNA: TGTGCCAGCAGCTACGGGGGGGTCCAAGAGACCCAGTACTTC

J: TRBJ2-7
size: once
D: -
V: TRBV5-1
CDR3: CASSPGRSIPYEQYF
DNA: TGCGCCAGCAGCCCGGGACGGTCGATTCCCTACGAGCAGTACTTC

J: TRBJ1-1
size: -
D: -
V: TRBV5-1
CDR3: CASSLLGANTEAFF
DNA: TGCGCCAGCAGCTTGCTAGGGGCGAACACTGAAGCTTTCTTT

J: TRBJ2-7
size: -
D: -
V: TRBV18
CDR3: CASSKEPGPYEQYF
DNA: TGTGCCAGCTCGAAAGAGCCAGGGCCCTACGAGCAGTACTTC

J: TRBJ1-1
size: -
D: -
V: TRBV6-5
CDR3: CASRLDSHTNTEAFF
DNA: TGTGCCAGCAGATTGGACAGTCACACAAACACTGAAGCTTTCTTT

J: TRBJ2-5
size: -
D: TRBD1
V: TRBV18
CDR3: CASSRTGGGQETQYF
DNA: TGTGCCAGCTCACGGACAGGGGGGGGTCAAGAGACCCAGTACTTC

J: TRBJ2-2
size: -
D: -
V: TRBV11-2
CDR3: CASSLDGPNTGELFF
DNA: TGTGCCAGCAGCTTAGATGGTCCCAACACCGGGGAGCTGTTTTTT

J: TRBJ2-7
size: -
D: -
V: TRBV19
CDR3: CASSTGAGANYEQYF
DNA: TGTGCCAGTAGTACCGGGGCAGGAGCCAACTACGAGCAGTACTTC

J: TRBJ2-6
size: -
D: -
V: TRBV30
CDR3: CATAGAGANVLTF
DNA: TGTGCCACTGCCGGGGCTGGGGCCAACGTCCTGACTTTC

J: TRBJ2-5
size: few
D: -
V: TRBV5-5
CDR3: CASSPPGETQYF
DNA: TGTGCCAGCAGCCCCCCAGGAGAGACCCAGTACTTC

J: TRBJ1-1
size: -
D: -
V: TRBV28
CDR3: CAIQGNTEAFF
DNA: TGTGCCATCCAGGGGAACACTGAAGCTTTCTTT

J: TRBJ1-5
size: -
D: -
V: TRBV28
CDR3: CASSLLKAAGNQPQHF
DNA: TGTGCCAGCAGTTTATTGAAGGCCGCGGGGAATCAGCCCCAGCATTTT

J: TRBJ2-1
size: -
D: TRBD2
V: TRBV19
CDR3: CASRTSGGSYNEQFF
DNA: TGTGCCAGTAGGACTAGCGGAGGTTCCTACAATGAGCAGTTCTTC

J: TRBJ2-5
size: -
D: -
V: TRBV9
CDR3: CASSVGAGPQETQYF
DNA: TGTGCCAGCAGCGTAGGGGCGGGTCCCCAAGAGACCCAGTACTTC

J: TRBJ2-3
size: -
D: TRBD2
V: TRBV7-3
CDR3: CASSISGGTDTQYF
DNA: TGTGCCAGCAGCATCTCGGGGGGGACAGATACGCAGTATTTT

J: TRBJ2-3
size: -
D: -
V: TRBV11-2
CDR3: CASSPGRFLDTQYF
DNA: TGTGCCAGCAGTCCGGGGAGGTTTCTCGATACGCAGTATTTT

J: TRBJ2-1
size: -
D: TRBD2
V: TRBV7-9
CDR3: CASSPGRASYNEQFF
DNA: TGTGCCAGCAGCCCCGGGAGGGCCTCCTACAATGAGCAGTTCTTC

J: TRBJ2-7
size: -
D: -
V: TRBV7-2
CDR3: CASSLGSGRQNEQYF
DNA: TGTGCCAGCAGCTTAGGGAGCGGACGACAGAACGAGCAGTACTTC

J: TRBJ1-1
size: -
D: -
V: TRBV27
CDR3: CASSGPGLAEAFF
DNA: TGTGCCAGCTCCGGACCCGGACTGGCTGAAGCTTTCTTT

J: TRBJ1-1
size: -
D: -
V: TRBV30
CDR3: CSRSTITEAFF
DNA: TGCTCCAGGTCTACGATCACTGAAGCTTTCTTT

J: TRBJ2-2
size: -
D: TRBD1
V: TRBV4-1
CDR3: CASSQHGQGTTGELFF
DNA: TGCGCCAGCAGCCAACACGGACAGGGGACCACCGGGGAGCTGTTTTTT

J: TRBJ2-1
size: -
D: -
V: TRBV11-1
CDR3: CASSKNRASAYNEQFF
DNA: TGTGCCAGCAGCAAAAACAGGGCATCAGCGTACAATGAGCAGTTCTTC

J: TRBJ1-1
size: -
D: TRBD1
V: TRBV4-2
CDR3: CASSQGQTGGTEAFF
DNA: TGTGCCAGCAGCCAAGGCCAGACAGGGGGCACTGAAGCTTTCTTT

J: TRBJ1-4
size: -
D: -
V: TRBV6-5
CDR3: CASSYTTGTNEKLFF
DNA: TGTGCCAGCAGTTACACCACCGGGACTAATGAAAAACTGTTTTTT

J: TRBJ1-5
size: -
D: -
V: TRBV23-1
CDR3: CASSPDWGNQPQHF
DNA: TGCGCCAGCAGCCCGGACTGGGGCAATCAGCCCCAGCATTTT

J: TRBJ2-1
size: -
D: TRBD1
V: TRBV4-1
CDR3: CASHQTGNPSNEQFF
DNA: TGCGCCAGCCACCAGACAGGGAATCCAAGCAATGAGCAGTTCTTC

J: TRBJ2-3
size: -
D: TRBD1
V: TRBV2
CDR3: CASASALGQGVSDTQYF
DNA: TGTGCCAGCGCCTCGGCCCTGGGACAGGGAGTATCAGATACGCAGTATTTT

J: TRBJ2-1
size: -
D: -
V: TRBV7-3
CDR3: CASSLNVGGNEQFF
DNA: TGTGCCAGCAGCTTAAATGTAGGGGGGAATGAGCAGTTCTTC

J: TRBJ1-1
size: -
D: -
V: TRBV18
CDR3: CASSPGLNTEAFF
DNA: TGTGCCAGCTCACCGGGTCTTAACACTGAAGCTTTCTTT

J: TRBJ2-2
size: -
D: -
V: TRBV6-5
CDR3: CASSELSGELFF
DNA: TGTGCCAGCAGTGAGCTTTCCGGGGAGCTGTTTTTT

J: TRBJ2-7
size: -
D: -
V: TRBV2
CDR3: CASSREGLTGSEQYF
DNA: TGTGCCAGCAGCCGGGAGGGGCTGACAGGGAGCGAGCAGTACTTC

J: TRBJ1-5
size: -
D: -
V: TRBV4-1
CDR3: CASSQRGESQPQHF
DNA: TGCGCCAGCAGCCAACGCGGAGAGAGTCAGCCCCAGCATTTT

J: TRBJ2-7
size: -
D: -
V: TRBV18
CDR3: CASSPQTRHSSEQYF
DNA: TGTGCCAGCTCACCCCAGACTAGGCATTCTTCCGAGCAGTACTTC

J: TRBJ1-3
size: -
D: TRBD1
V: TRBV19
CDR3: CASSIGGQGRSTGNTIYF
DNA: TGTGCCAGTAGTATAGGCGGACAGGGGAGAAGCACTGGAAACACCATATATTTT

J: TRBJ1-4
size: -
D: -
V: TRBV5-5
CDR3: CASSMTYLAQGRDEKLFF
DNA: TGTGCCAGCAGCATGACCTACCTCGCCCAGGGACGAGATGAAAAACTGTTTTTT

J: TRBJ2-3
size: -
D: -
V: TRBV10-1
CDR3: CASSETGRSTDTQYF
DNA: TGCGCCAGCAGTGAGACAGGGCGATCAACAGATACGCAGTATTTT

J: TRBJ1-1
size: -
D: -
V: TRBV18
CDR3: CASSPPSGVTEAFF
DNA: TGTGCCAGCTCACCACCGTCAGGGGTTACTGAAGCTTTCTTT

J: TRBJ2-7
size: -
D: -
V: TRBV10-1
CDR3: CASSQGYEQYF
DNA: TGCGCCAGCAGCCAGGGGTACGAGCAGTACTTC

J: TRBJ2-3
size: -
D: TRBD2
V: TRBV5-1
CDR3: CASSLSGRGSDTQYF
DNA: TGCGCCAGCAGCCTTAGCGGGAGAGGGTCGGATACGCAGTATTTT

J: TRBJ2-7
size: -
D: -
V: TRBV7-2
CDR3: CASSLLGYEQYF
DNA: TGTGCCAGCAGTCTGCTGGGCTACGAGCAGTACTTC

J: TRBJ1-2
size: -
D: -
V: TRBV10-2
CDR3: CASSEGEYGYTF
DNA: TGCGCCAGCAGTGAGGGGGAGTATGGCTACACCTTC

J: TRBJ1-2
size: few
D: TRBD1
V: TRBV4-1
CDR3: CASSQEGGTGRHYGYTF
DNA: TGCGCCAGCAGCCAAGAAGGAGGGACAGGGAGACACTATGGCTACACCTTC